The 21 T cell receptor beta chains presented below share a single source sample, sequenced in a study of human T cells and chemical hapten exposure. TCRdb recomputed calls from the RACE reads with MiXCR, one row per CDR3 protein. The sample includes about 42,000 distinct CDR3 sequences, approximately 9.6% of them seen just once. As to time point: patch test 2, 6 weeks after DPC sensitization. Treatment here: therapeutic diphenylcyclopropenone sensitization with weekly scalp DPC. Researchers extracted total RNA from unfractionated whole blood. The sample was whole blood, taken in connection with sensitization to the hapten diphenylcyclopropenone (DPC). The source is a woman aged 25-40 years with alopecia areata. Some clones in this sample may be carry-over from other donors' samples.

This clonotype was seen a handful of times. The rearrangement joins TRBV6-4 to TRBJ2-2; D ambiguous. Trimming removed 3 bases at V and 5 bases at J, with 7 bases between. Germline-derived CDR1 and CDR2 are MRHNA and SNTAGT. CDR3 length: 13 amino acids. CDR3 sequence reads: CASSEDPTGELFF. CDR3 DNA sequence: TGTGCCAGCAGTGAAGACCCTACCGGGGAGCTGTTTTTT.

This clonotype was seen a few times. The rearrangement uses TRBV30 and TRBJ2-1; perhaps D is TRBD1 or TRBD2 (5 bases each). Germline lookup yields CDR1 GTSNPN and CDR2 SVGIG (reference sequence). The V end was cut by 2 bases, the J end by 0 bases, with 11 bases between. The CDR3 contains 15 residues. The CDR3 DNA reads as TGTGCCTGGAGTCCGGGGCTGAGCTCCTACAATGAGCAGTTCTTC. This codes for CAWSPGLSSYNEQFF.

This clonotype was found many times. The chain joins TRBV19 to TRBJ2-7, with D possibly matching TRBD1 (5 bases). Germline V gives CDR1 LNHDA, CDR2 SQIVND (reference sequence). V was shortened by 6 bases and J by 3 bases, with 15 bases between the two germline ends. This CDR3 region has 14 residues. For the CDR3, the DNA is TGTGCCAGTAGCACAGGAAGAGCAGTCTACGAGCAGTACTTC. It is translated as CASSTGRAVYEQYF.

The chain joins TRBV28 to TRBJ2-7; no firm D call. The CDR3 length is 14 residues. Germline CDR1 and CDR2: MDHEN and SYDVKM. The V gene lost 6 bases and the J gene lost 5 bases, with 17 bases spanning the gap. This CDR3 is CASRRRTWDNEQYF. CDR3 nucleotides: TGTGCCAGCAGGCGAAGGACCTGGGATAACGAGCAGTACTTC.

This clonotype showed up just a few times. The CDR3 here is CASSEKTGASDNSPLHF. CDR3 sequence (DNA): TGTGCCAGCAGTGAGAAAACAGGGGCCTCAGATAATTCACCCCTCCACTTT. The chain is built from TRBV6-4 and TRBJ1-6; the match to TRBD1 covers 7 bases. The CDR3 length is 17 residues. Losses at the gene ends were 3 bases for V and 5 bases for J; bases not matched to a gene: 10. The germline V gene has CDR1 MRHNA and CDR2 SNTAGT.

The table lists this clonotype with many counts. The V call is TRBV20-1, the J call TRBJ1-4; TRBD1 aligns across 7 bases. V lost 0 bases, J lost 12 bases, and 4 bases stayed unmatched. CDR3 length: 12 amino acids. The germline V gene has CDR1 DFQATT and CDR2 SNEGSKA (reference sequence). The CDR3 is CSARETGAELFF. CDR3 sequence (DNA): TGCAGTGCTAGAGAAACAGGGGCTGAACTGTTTTTT.

For this clonotype: Given a much more abundant clone one base away, this may be a read error. The rearrangement links TRBV19 to TRBJ2-7; 7 nucleotides match TRBD1. CDR3 length equals 13 residues. Germline-derived CDR1 and CDR2 are LNHDA and SQIVND (reference sequence). The CDR3 nucleotides are TGTGCCAGTAGCCCCGAGGGGGCGTACGAGCAGTGCTTC. Its translation: CASSPEGAYEQCF.

This clonotype was seen many times. This rearrangement joins TRBV6-5 to TRBJ2-2, with a possible D match to TRBD2 (7 bases). The CDR3 is made up of 14 amino acids. With 2 bases removed from V and 6 bases from J, the gap between germline ends came to 10 bases. The germline V gene has CDR1 MNHEY and CDR2 SVGAGI. CDR3 loop: CASSYGGAAGELFF. CDR3 sequence (DNA): TGTGCCAGCAGTTACGGGGGGGCAGCCGGGGAGCTGTTTTTT.

V usage is TRBV5-1 and J usage is TRBJ1-1; D is unresolved. V was shortened by 3 bases and J by 0 bases, with 6 bases between the two germline ends. The germline gives CDR1 SGHRS, CDR2 YFSETQ. The CDR3 consists of 13 residues. CDR3 DNA sequence: TGCGCCAGCAGCTCCACAGTGAACACTGAAGCTTTCTTT. The encoded protein is CASSSTVNTEAFF.

This clonotype was detected a few times. The chain recombines TRBV11-2 with TRBJ2-5; TRBD2 matches at 7 bases. J gave up 5 bases and V 5 bases, and 14 bases lay outside the gene matches. There are 16 residues in the CDR3. CDR1 is SGHAT and CDR2 is FQNNGV in the germline V gene. The CDR3 nucleotides read TGTGCCAGCAGCGTAGTAGCGGGCATCAAGGGGGAGACCCAGTACTTC. It yields the protein CASSVVAGIKGETQYF.

This clonotype was found a few times. J is TRBJ1-2 and V is TRBV7-8; 8 nucleotides match TRBD1. V shed 3 bases and J 6 bases; nucleotides not matched to a gene: 12. Germline loops: CDR1 SGHVS, CDR2 FQNEAQ. This CDR3 spans 16 amino acids. The CDR3 spells CASSFSPQTGEDGYTF. The CDR3 coding sequence is TGTGCCAGCAGCTTCTCCCCCCAGACAGGGGAGGATGGCTACACCTTC.

This clonotype was detected only a few times. V is TRBV7-2 and J is TRBJ2-1, with D tentatively TRBD2 (6 bases). The CDR3 is made up of 15 amino acids. Germline CDR1 reads SGHTA; CDR2 reads FQGNSA. V lost 5 bases, J lost 5 bases, and 16 bases lay in between. CDR3 coding DNA: TGTGCCAGCAGCAGAGCCGCTAGCGCCCACAATGAGCAGTTCTTC. Translated, it gives CASSRAASAHNEQFF. Full variable domain (remainder filled in from reference TRBV7-2 and TRBJ2-1): GAGVSQSPSNKVTEKGKDVELRCDPISGHTALYWYRQSLGQGLEFLIYFQGNSAPDKSGLPSDRFSAERTGGSVSTLTIQRTQQEDSAVYLCASSRAASAHNEQFFGPGTRLTVL.

The chain recombines TRBV5-4 with TRBJ2-1; TRBD2 might be the D (6 bases). The length of the CDR3 is 16 residues. Deletions cut 4 bases from V and 0 bases from J, with 14 bases between. Germline V gene data show CDR1 as SGHNT and CDR2 as YYREEE (reference sequence). The chain's CDR3 is CASSRGGASSYNEQFF. In DNA, the CDR3 is TGTGCCAGCAGCCGTGGCGGGGCCAGCTCCTACAATGAGCAGTTCTTC.

This clonotype showed up many times. This chain connects TRBV4-3 to TRBJ2-3; no definite D call. The CDR3 runs 15 residues. Deletions cut 0 bases from V and 0 bases from J, with 7 bases between. Looked up from germline, CDR1 is LGHNA and CDR2 is YSLEER. CDR3 protein: CASSQEQRSTDTQYF. The DNA for the CDR3 is TGCGCCAGCAGCCAAGAACAGCGTAGCACAGATACGCAGTATTTT.

This clonotype was seen at least ten times. The rearrangement uses TRBV7-2 and TRBJ2-7, with TRBD2 as a possible D gene (5 bases). V dropped 6 bases and J dropped 3 bases, with 18 bases sitting between them. CDR3 size: 15 residues. Germline lookup yields CDR1 SGHTA and CDR2 FQGNSA. CDR3 amino acids: CASSPEPTGNYEQYF. The CDR3 DNA sequence: TGTGCCAGCAGTCCAGAGCCAACGGGGAACTACGAGCAGTACTTC.

This clonotype has a count of ten or more. The chain employs TRBV5-1 and TRBJ2-7; D might be TRBD1 (6 bases). Trimming removed 1 base from V and 3 bases from J, with 8 bases in between. CDR3 length equals 13 residues. The germline V gene encodes CDR1 SGHRS and CDR2 YFSETQ. The CDR3 loop reads CASSLQQGYEQYF. The CDR3 coding sequence is TGCGCCAGCAGCTTGCAACAGGGCTACGAGCAGTACTTC.

This clonotype was recorded at least ten times. V is TRBV28 and J is TRBJ2-5; perhaps D is TRBD1 or TRBD2 (5 bases each). The CDR3 sequence is 16 residues long. Trimming cost V 6 bases and J 0 bases, with 17 bases left between them. Germline V gene sequence: CDR1 MDHEN, CDR2 SYDVKM. The CDR3 here is CASSLNSGTYQETQYF. The CDR3 coding sequence is TGTGCCAGCAGCCTCAATTCCGGGACCTACCAAGAGACCCAGTACTTC.

Many counts were recorded for this clonotype. The genes are TRBV21-1 and TRBJ2-6; the D call TRBD1 from the table was never checked on the DNA. TRBV21-1 constitutes a pseudogene. There are 16 residues in the CDR3. CDR3 DNA sequence: TGTGCCAGCGTACAGGGAAGTTCGGCTGGGGCCAACGTCCTGACTTTC. Amino acid sequence: CASVQGSSAGANVLTF.

This chain joins TRBV7-8 and TRBJ1-4, with a weak D call TRBD1 (5 bases). Germline V CDR1 and CDR2: SGHVS, FQNEAQ. The length of the CDR3 is 14 residues. The germline V and J ends were trimmed by 3 bases and 2 bases, with 7 bases remaining between them. CDR3 coding DNA: TGTGCCAGCAGCTTCAGGGACACTAATGAAAAACTGTTTTTT. This sequence encodes CASSFRDTNEKLFF.

This clonotype appeared many times. The CDR3 sequence: CASSPRVDSPLHF. For the CDR3, the DNA is TGTGCCAGCAGTCCGAGGGTGGATTCACCCCTCCACTTT. The chain is built from TRBV6-2 or TRBV6-3 and TRBJ1-6, with D unclear. This CDR3 spans 13 amino acids. Germline loops: CDR1 MNHEY, CDR2 SVGEGT. V lost 5 bases and J lost 8, with 10 bases in between.

At least ten counts were recorded for this clonotype. The gene calls are TRBV28 and TRBJ2-3, with a weak D call TRBD1 (5 bases). CDR3 size: 12 residues. Trimming shortened V by 4 bases and J by 9 bases, and 11 bases separated the two germline ends. CDR1 is MDHEN, CDR2 SYDVKM, per germline. In nucleotides, the CDR3 is TGTGCCAGCAGTTCTTGGGCAGGGACGCAGTATTTT. It is translated as CASSSWAGTQYF.